This TCR beta chain was profiled in a study of blood T cell repertoires in COVID-19. Study-wide context: The analysed material was cDNA or gDNA that came from T cells, B-cell-depleted T cells, or PBMCs.

The length of the CDR3 is 14 residues. Trimming left V 1 base short and J 4 bases short, with 8 bases between. CDR1 is SGHRS, CDR2 YFSETQ, per germline. In the source study's methods: Reference gene primer amplification yielded estimated nucleated cell counts. Data came from immunoSEQ multiplex PCR; TCRdb stores just in-frame clones and leaves some out. V, J and clone size reflect that table, while D and trimming were determined from the DNA. The sample records about 120,000 clones, less than 80% being singletons. The V call is TRBV5-1, the J call TRBJ2-2; D unclear. This TCR was recovered from a man aged 45-65 years with acute or convalescent COVID-19. What was sequenced was peripheral blood. The CDR3 spells CASSLTGGTGELFF. The CDR3 DNA reads as TGCGCCAGCAGCTTGACCGGCGGCACCGGGGAGCTGTTTTTT.